This is a list of T cell receptor beta chains from one sample in a study of lymphopenia after photon versus proton radiotherapy. The table came from immunoSEQ multiplex PCR; TCRdb's copy has only in-frame clones and leaves some out. The sample lists 25,000 to 35,000 clones, about 87% seen once, with around 47% in the top ten. Sequencing used peripheral blood, obtained from a patient treated with proton-based radiotherapy. The receptor source for this set is a woman aged 55-69 years with cholangiocarcinoma. Some clones in this sample may be carry-over from other donors' samples. CDR3s include the opening cysteine and the closing phenylalanine or tryptophan. D genes are given only for firm matches. Rows may omit the clone size; those that give it use once, few, many or a size class.

DNA,CDR3,size,V,J,D
TGTGCCAGCTCCCCTCTGGGGGACAGGAATCAGCCCCAGCATTTT,CASSPLGDRNQPQHF,-,TRBV18,TRBJ1-5,TRBD1
TGCGCCACATTATATGACCGGGACAACGAGGGGTGCAATCAGCCCCAGCATTTT,CATLYDRDNEGCNQPQHF,-,TRBV23-1,TRBJ1-5,-
TGTGCCAGTAGTAGGACAGCCAGTGCCCCTTATGGCTACACCTTC,CASSRTASAPYGYTF,few,TRBV19,TRBJ1-2,-
TGCGCCAGCAGCCGTAGTGGTTCTAGCGGGTCCTACAATGAGCAGTTCTTC,CASSRSGSSGSYNEQFF,-,TRBV5-1,TRBJ2-1,TRBD2
TGTGCCAGCTCACCACCTGGCAACTCCTACGAGCAGTACTTC,CASSPPGNSYEQYF,medium-sized,TRBV18,TRBJ2-7,-
TGTGCCAGCAGTGTGGGCAGGGTCTATAATTCACCCCTCCACTTT,CASSVGRVYNSPLHF,-,TRBV2,TRBJ1-6,-
TGCGCCAGCAGCTTGGTCACCGTGAGCTCCTACGAGCAGTACTTC,CASSLVTVSSYEQYF,-,TRBV5-1,TRBJ2-7,-
TGCAGTGCGCGGTTATACAATGAGCAGTTCTTC,CSARLYNEQFF,once,TRBV20-1,TRBJ2-1,-
TGTGCCAGCAGTCCCCGAGACAGGGGGCGTGAAAAACTGTTTTTT,CASSPRDRGREKLFF,-,TRBV2,TRBJ1-4,TRBD1
TGTGCCAGCACCGGGACAGGGAACACCGGGGAGCTGTTTTTT,CASTGTGNTGELFF,-,TRBV7-2,TRBJ2-2,TRBD1
TGTGCCAGCAGCTTAGGCGGGACAGGGGGAAACATTCAGTACTTC,CASSLGGTGGNIQYF,-,TRBV11-2,TRBJ2-4,TRBD1
TGTGCCAGTAGTATTCCGTATCGGCAGGGACAGCCCCAGCATTTT,CASSIPYRQGQPQHF,-,TRBV19,TRBJ1-5,-
TGTGCCAGCTCACCACAGCTTGGAACGGGGGGCACAGATACGCAGTATTTT,CASSPQLGTGGTDTQYF,-,TRBV18,TRBJ2-3,-
TGCGCCAGCAGCTTGGGTCCTAGCGGGGGGAAAGAGACCCAGTACTTC,CASSLGPSGGKETQYF,-,TRBV5-1,TRBJ2-5,TRBD2
TGTGCCAGCAGTGAAGAAGAACTAGCGGGCTACAATGAGCAGTTCTTC,CASSEEELAGYNEQFF,-,TRBV2,TRBJ2-1,TRBD2
TGTGCCAGCAGTTACTCGAGCGGGAGGGCCGCAGATACGCAGTATTTT,CASSYSSGRAADTQYF,once,TRBV6-5,TRBJ2-3,TRBD2
TGCGCCAGCAGCCTGGGGCTAGCGGCATCCTACAATGAGCAGTTCTTC,CASSLGLAASYNEQFF,-,TRBV5-1,TRBJ2-1,TRBD2
TGTGCCAGCTCACTAACAGGGGATGAGCAGTTCTTC,CASSLTGDEQFF,-,TRBV18,TRBJ2-1,TRBD1
TGTGCCTGGAGGAGGGACAGTACTCAGCCCCAGCATTTT,CAWRRDSTQPQHF,-,TRBV30,TRBJ1-5,TRBD1
TGCAGCGCCATAGGACAGGGGATGTGGGGCTACACCTTC,CSAIGQGMWGYTF,-,TRBV29-1,TRBJ1-2,TRBD1
TGTGCCAGCAGCTGGCTACCCTCGGCATACAATGAGCAGTTCTTC,CASSWLPSAYNEQFF,-,TRBV7-3,TRBJ2-1,-
TGTGCCAGCAGCTCCTGGACTTATGGCTACACCTTC,CASSSWTYGYTF,few,TRBV11-2,TRBJ1-2,-
TGTGCCAGCATAAGGACAGGGGTAACTGAAGCTTTCTTT,CASIRTGVTEAFF,-,TRBV2,TRBJ1-1,TRBD1
TGTGCCAGTAGAACAGAGTTTGGCTATGGCTACACCTTC,CASRTEFGYGYTF,-,TRBV19,TRBJ1-2,-
TGCGCCAGCAGCCACGGACTAGCGGATTACAATGAGCAGTTCTTC,CASSHGLADYNEQFF,few,TRBV4-3,TRBJ2-1,TRBD2
TGTGCCAGCAGACAAAGCGGGGGGAACACCGGGGAGCTGTTTTTT,CASRQSGGNTGELFF,once,TRBV5-4,TRBJ2-2,TRBD2
TGCGCCAGCAGCCGGGGGAAAGAGTACAATGAGCAGTTCTTC,CASSRGKEYNEQFF,-,TRBV4-1,TRBJ2-1,-
TGTGCTAGTGGTCCCTGGGACGAGGCTAATGAAAAACTGTTTTTT,CASGPWDEANEKLFF,-,TRBV12-5,TRBJ1-4,-
TGTGCCAGCAGCTTAGGGGGGTTACGTTCGGAAAAACTGTTTTTT,CASSLGGLRSEKLFF,-,TRBV11-2,TRBJ1-4,-
TGCGCCAGCAGCATGGGGACAAATAAACTCGGGACTGAAGCTTTCTTT,CASSMGTNKLGTEAFF,-,TRBV5-1,TRBJ1-1,-
TGTGCCAGCAGTCCCCTAGCGGGAGACTACGAGCAGTACTTC,CASSPLAGDYEQYF,once,TRBV27,TRBJ2-7,TRBD2
TGTGCCAGCAGCCCCTGGACGTCCCGCCCCGGAGATACGCAGTATTTT,CASSPWTSRPGDTQYF,-,TRBV5-5,TRBJ2-3,-
TGTGCCAGTAGTATGGGGTCTGGAAACACCATATATTTT,CASSMGSGNTIYF,once,TRBV19,TRBJ1-3,-
TGCGCCAGCAGCTTGGATGGGCGGGGATATGGTGAAGCTTTCTTT,CASSLDGRGYGEAFF,-,TRBV5-1,TRBJ1-1,-
TGTGCCAGCAGTTACTCTGGGACAGCCTACAGACCCCTCCACTTT,CASSYSGTAYRPLHF,-,TRBV6-6,TRBJ1-6,TRBD1
TGTGCCAGTAGTACCCGCCCAGGGGACGGCATTGGCAATCAGCCCCAGCATTTT,CASSTRPGDGIGNQPQHF,-,TRBV19,TRBJ1-5,-
TGTGCCAGCAGCTTCTCGGCAGGGGGCAATGAGCAGTTCTTC,CASSFSAGGNEQFF,once,TRBV5-4,TRBJ2-1,TRBD1
TGTGCCAGCAGGCTCAGGGTGTCGGAAGGCTACACCTTC,CASRLRVSEGYTF,-,TRBV13,TRBJ1-2,-
TGTGCCAGCAGTGAAGTAGGGTTGTTGGCCGAGCAGTACTTC,CASSEVGLLAEQYF,-,TRBV6-1,TRBJ2-7,-
TGTGCCAGCTCATACGAGCAGTACTTC,CASSYEQYF,-,TRBV7-6,TRBJ2-7,-
TGTGCCAGCAGTTCCCGGACAGGGGGTGAATATGGCTACACCTTC,CASSSRTGGEYGYTF,-,TRBV27,TRBJ1-2,TRBD1
TGTGCCAGCAGCTTACGCAGCTCTGGAAACACCATATATTTT,CASSLRSSGNTIYF,few,TRBV7-2,TRBJ1-3,-
TGCAGTGCTGGTACCTACGAGCAGTACTTC,CSAGTYEQYF,-,TRBV20-1,TRBJ2-7,-
TGTGCCAGCAGCCTGGGACAGGCCCTATCTCGCACCTTC,CASSLGQALSRTF,once,TRBV11-2,TRBJ1-2,TRBD1
TGTGCCAGCAGCTTAAGACCCTATGAGACCCAGTACTTC,CASSLRPYETQYF,-,TRBV7-3,TRBJ2-5,-
TGCAGCGTTGGACAGTCTGGAAACACCATATATTTT,CSVGQSGNTIYF,once,TRBV29-1,TRBJ1-3,-
TGTGCCAGCAGTTACAGACAGGGTACTCAGCCCCAGCATTTT,CASSYRQGTQPQHF,once,TRBV6-6,TRBJ1-5,TRBD1
TGCGCCAGCAGCTTGGTGGCCGGGGAGCTGTTTTTT,CASSLVAGELFF,once,TRBV5-1,TRBJ2-2,-
TGTGCCAGCAGTGGCGGGACTAGCTCCCCTCCTACGCAGTATTTT,CASSGGTSSPPTQYF,-,TRBV7-9,TRBJ2-3,TRBD2
TGTGCCAGCAGCCCTACTTACACGGCGGTCTACGAGCAGTACTTC,CASSPTYTAVYEQYF,-,TRBV6-6,TRBJ2-7,-
TGTGCCAGCGGGGCTTCGGGCAACTCTGGAAACACCATATATTTT,CASGASGNSGNTIYF,few,TRBV2,TRBJ1-3,-
TGTGCCAGCTCACCACGACAGGGGAGCTCTGGGGCCAACGTCCTGACTTTC,CASSPRQGSSGANVLTF,-,TRBV18,TRBJ2-6,TRBD1
TGCGCCAGCAGCTTGGTAGGGGGGGATTCACCCCTCCACTTT,CASSLVGGDSPLHF,-,TRBV5-1,TRBJ1-6,-
TGCGCCAGCAGACGCGGGCCAGCAGCCCCCACAGATACGCAGTATTTT,CASRRGPAAPTDTQYF,-,TRBV5-1,TRBJ2-3,-
TGTGCCAGCAGCTTAGGGACAGGGGGCTCTAATGAAAAACTGTTTTTT,CASSLGTGGSNEKLFF,-,TRBV7-9,TRBJ1-4,TRBD1
TGCGCCAGCAGCTTGGTTCCTCAGGGTGAAGCCTATGGCTACACCTTC,CASSLVPQGEAYGYTF,-,TRBV5-1,TRBJ1-2,-
TGTGCCAGCTCACCACAGACAGTCTACGAGCAGTACTTC,CASSPQTVYEQYF,once,TRBV18,TRBJ2-7,-
TGTGCCAGCAGTCGCTTGGGCGGTGATACGCAGTATTTT,CASSRLGGDTQYF,-,TRBV6-4,TRBJ2-3,-
TGTGCCAGCAGCGGGGACAGGGGGAACACTGAAGCTTTCTTT,CASSGDRGNTEAFF,-,TRBV11-2,TRBJ1-1,TRBD1
TGCGCCAGCAGCTTGGCCGGACTAGCGGGGGCCATATACGAGCAGTACTTC,CASSLAGLAGAIYEQYF,-,TRBV5-1,TRBJ2-7,TRBD2